The T cell receptor (beta chain) under discussion was sequenced for a study of T-cell memory formation after mild COVID-19. This clonotype has more than one count but fewer than ten. The antigen remains unidentified. The CDR3 runs 16 residues. Germline V CDR1 and CDR2: SGHRS, YFSETQ. J gave up 4 bases and V 1 base, and 10 bases lay outside the gene matches. Study outcomes and limitations: The study detected some responding clones in pre-infection memory, suggesting cross-reactive memory joined.

MiXCR, run by TCRdb on the 5' RACE reads, gives a single entry per CDR3 protein. The sample carries under 250,000 distinct CDR3 sequences, 15% to 17% recorded once. The clonotype comes from an adult woman who had mild COVID-19 (a few samples of this study predate the infection). Cell type and time point are not known. V and J are TRBV5-1 and TRBJ2-5; 7 nucleotides line up with TRBD1. The material sequenced was PBMCs or a T cell subset sorted from them (not recorded which). In DNA form, the CDR3 reads TGCGCCAGCAGCTTGCAGCCAGGGGGAAGAATAGAGACCCAGTACTTC. Protein product: CASSLQPGGRIETQYF.